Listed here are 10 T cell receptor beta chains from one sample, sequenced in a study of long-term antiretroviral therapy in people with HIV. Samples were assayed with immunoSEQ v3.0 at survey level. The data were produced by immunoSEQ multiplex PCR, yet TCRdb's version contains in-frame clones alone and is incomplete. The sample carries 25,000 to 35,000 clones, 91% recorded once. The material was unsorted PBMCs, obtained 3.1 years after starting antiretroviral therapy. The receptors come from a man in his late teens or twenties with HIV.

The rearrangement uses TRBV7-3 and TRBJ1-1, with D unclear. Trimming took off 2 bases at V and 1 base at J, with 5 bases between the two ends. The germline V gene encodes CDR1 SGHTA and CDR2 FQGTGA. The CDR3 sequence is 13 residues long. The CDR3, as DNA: TGTGCCAGCAGCTTACCCCCGAACACTGAAGCTTTCTTT. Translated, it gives CASSLPPNTEAFF.

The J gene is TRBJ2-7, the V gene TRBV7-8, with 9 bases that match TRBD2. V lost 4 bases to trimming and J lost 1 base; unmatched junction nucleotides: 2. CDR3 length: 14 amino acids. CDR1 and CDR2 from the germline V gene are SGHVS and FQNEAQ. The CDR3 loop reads CASSYLAGSYEQYF. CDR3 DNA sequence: TGTGCCAGCAGCTATCTAGCGGGATCCTACGAGCAGTACTTC.

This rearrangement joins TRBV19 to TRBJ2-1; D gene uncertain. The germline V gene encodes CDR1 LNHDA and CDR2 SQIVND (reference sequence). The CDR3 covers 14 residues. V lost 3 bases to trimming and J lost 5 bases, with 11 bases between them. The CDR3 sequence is CASSMRQGNNEQFF. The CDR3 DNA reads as TGTGCCAGTAGTATGAGACAAGGCAACAATGAGCAGTTCTTC. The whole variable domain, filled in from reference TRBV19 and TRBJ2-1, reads DGGITQSPKYLFRKEGQNVTLSCEQNLNHDAMYWYRQDPGQGLRLIYYSQIVNDFQKGDIAEGYSVSREKKESFPLTVTSAQKNPTAFYLCASSMRQGNNEQFFGPGTRLTVL.

CDR3 sequence reads: CASSEAIGHQVQPQHF. The CDR3 DNA is TGTGCCAGCAGTGAAGCGATAGGCCACCAGGTTCAGCCCCAGCATTTT. The rearrangement joins TRBV6-1 to TRBJ1-5; D is uncertain. V was clipped by 0 bases and J by 6 bases, with 15 bases between them. Germline CDR1 and CDR2: MNHNS and SASEGT. The CDR3 runs to 16 residues.

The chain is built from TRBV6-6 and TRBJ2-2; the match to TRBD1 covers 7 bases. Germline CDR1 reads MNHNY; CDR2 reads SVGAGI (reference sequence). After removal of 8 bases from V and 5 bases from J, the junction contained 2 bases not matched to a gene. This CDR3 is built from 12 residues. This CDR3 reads CASRQGTGELFF. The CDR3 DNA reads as TGTGCCAGCCGACAGGGAACCGGGGAGCTGTTTTTT.

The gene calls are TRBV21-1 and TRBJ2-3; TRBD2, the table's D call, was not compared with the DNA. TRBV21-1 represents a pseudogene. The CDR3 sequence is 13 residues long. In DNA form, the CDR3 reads TGTGCCAGCATTCCCCTGTACTCAGATACGCAGTATTTT. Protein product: CASIPLYSDTQYF.

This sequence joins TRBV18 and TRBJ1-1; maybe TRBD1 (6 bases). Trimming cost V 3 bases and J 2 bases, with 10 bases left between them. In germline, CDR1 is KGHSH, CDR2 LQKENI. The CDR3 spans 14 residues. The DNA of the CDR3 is TGTGCCAGCTCACCCTTGGGGGCTAACACTGAAGCTTTCTTT. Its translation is CASSPLGANTEAFF.

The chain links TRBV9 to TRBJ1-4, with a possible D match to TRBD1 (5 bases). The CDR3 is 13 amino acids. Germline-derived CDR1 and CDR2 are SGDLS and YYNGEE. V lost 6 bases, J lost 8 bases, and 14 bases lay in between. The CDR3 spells CASKEEGNEKLFF. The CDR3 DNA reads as TGTGCCAGCAAGGAGGAGGGGAACGAAAAACTGTTTTTT.

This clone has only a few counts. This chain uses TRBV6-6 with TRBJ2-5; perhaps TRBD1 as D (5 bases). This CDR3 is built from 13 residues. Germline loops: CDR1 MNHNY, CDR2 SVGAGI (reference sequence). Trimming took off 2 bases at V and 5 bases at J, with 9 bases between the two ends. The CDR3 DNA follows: TGTGCCAGCAGTTACGTAGGGGTGGAGACCCAGTACTTC. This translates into CASSYVGVETQYF.

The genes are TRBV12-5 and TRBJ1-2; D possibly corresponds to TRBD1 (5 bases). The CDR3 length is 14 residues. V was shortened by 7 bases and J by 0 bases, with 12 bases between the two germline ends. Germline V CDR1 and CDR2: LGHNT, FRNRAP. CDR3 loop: CASALWGANYGYTF. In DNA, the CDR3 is TGTGCTAGTGCCCTATGGGGGGCTAACTATGGCTACACCTTC.